Listed below are T cell receptor beta chains from one sample, sequenced in a study of cytomegalovirus exposure and HLA in healthy donors. TCRdb keeps only in-frame clones here, not all; method: immunoSEQ multiplex PCR. Of approximately 140,000 clones in the sample, around 90% were seen once. What was sequenced was PBMCs. These receptors were taken from a young woman in good health and CMV-seropositive. CDR3s include the opening cysteine and the closing phenylalanine or tryptophan. D genes are given only for firm matches. Only part of the rows carry a size: once, few, many, or a class if the clone is expanded.

D	J	size	V	DNA	CDR3
.	TRBJ1-1	once	TRBV12-5	TGTGCTAGTGGTTTCTCCGGGGGGGCTGAAGCTTTCTTT	CASGFSGGAEAFF
.	TRBJ1-1	.	TRBV2	TGTGCCAGCGGGTCACAGTTGAACACTGAAGCTTTCTTT	CASGSQLNTEAFF
.	TRBJ1-1	many	TRBV19	TGTGCCAGTAGACCGGGACTGCTGAACACTGAAGCTTTCTTT	CASRPGLLNTEAFF
.	TRBJ2-5	.	TRBV1	TGCACCAGCAGCCCAAGGGAGCCTAGCGGGGTCCAAGAGACCCAGTACTTC	CTSSPREPSGVQETQYF
TRBD1	TRBJ2-2	.	TRBV30	TGTGCCTGGAGTGTGAGCCGGACAGGGGCTGGCACCGGGGAGCTGTTTTTT	CAWSVSRTGAGTGELFF
.	TRBJ1-4	once	TRBV27	TGTGCCAGCAGTCGAACGGGGGCTAATGAAAAACTGTTTTTT	CASSRTGANEKLFF
.	TRBJ2-7	.	TRBV9	TGTGCCAGCAGCGCGACAGACTCCTACGAGCAGTACTTC	CASSATDSYEQYF
.	TRBJ2-7	.	TRBV29-1	TGCAGCGTTGAAGGATTAGACAGTGGAGTATACGAGCAGTACTTC	CSVEGLDSGVYEQYF
TRBD1	TRBJ2-7	.	TRBV9	TGTGCCAGCAGCGGACGTTCCGGGACAGTAAAGGACGAGCAGTACTTC	CASSGRSGTVKDEQYF
TRBD1	TRBJ1-2	.	TRBV6-1	TGTGCCAGCAGTGATCGGGACAGCCAAAGTGGCTACACCTTC	CASSDRDSQSGYTF
TRBD2	TRBJ2-2	once	TRBV2	TGTGCCAGCAAACTAGCGGGAAGCACCGGGGAGCTGTTTTTT	CASKLAGSTGELFF
.	TRBJ2-1	.	TRBV29-1	TGCAGCGGATGGACGGGAAGCTCCTACAATGAGCAGTTCTTC	CSGWTGSSYNEQFF
.	TRBJ1-5	many	TRBV4-3	TGCGCCAGCAGCCAAGATCAGCGGGGTGGTTATCAGCCCCAGCATTTT	CASSQDQRGGYQPQHF
TRBD2	TRBJ2-5	.	TRBV6-5	TGTGCCAGCAGACCCGGGACTACCGGAGAGACCCAGTACTTC	CASRPGTTGETQYF
.	TRBJ1-1	once	TRBV6-6	TGTGCCAGCAGTTACTATGAACAGGGTGAAGCTTTCTTT	CASSYYEQGEAFF
.	TRBJ2-1	.	TRBV6-6	TGTGCCAGCAGTTACTCACAGGGAAATGAGCAGTTCTTC	CASSYSQGNEQFF
.	TRBJ2-7	.	TRBV28	TGTGCCAGCAGTCTGGCGGGGCCTTACGAGCAGTACTTC	CASSLAGPYEQYF
.	TRBJ1-6	.	TRBV28	TGTGCCAGCAGTCCGGGGGGGGCAAGGTCACCCCTCCACTTT	CASSPGGARSPLHF
.	TRBJ1-5	.	TRBV19	TGTGCCAGTAGTATATACAATCAGCCCCAGCATTTT	CASSIYNQPQHF
TRBD1	TRBJ2-7	few	TRBV4-2	TGTGCCAGCAGCGAAAGGGACAGGGGCTACGAGCAGTACTTC	CASSERDRGYEQYF
.	TRBJ1-1	.	TRBV28	TGTGCCAGCAGTTTCCCTCGGATCGGGACTGAAGCTTTCTTT	CASSFPRIGTEAFF
.	TRBJ1-2	.	TRBV2	TGTGCCAGCAATGCAGGGCCCTATGGCTACACCTTC	CASNAGPYGYTF
.	TRBJ1-1	.	TRBV2	TGTGCCAGCAGTGAAGCGGGAGGGGGGGCTTTCTTT	CASSEAGGGAFF
.	TRBJ2-5	once	TRBV9	TGTGCCAGCAGCGCCCGGCCCGGGTTAGAGACCCAGTACTTC	CASSARPGLETQYF
.	TRBJ1-4	.	TRBV25-1	TGTGCCAGCAGTTGGGGACATTCTAATGAAAAACTGTTTTTT	CASSWGHSNEKLFF
TRBD2	TRBJ2-7	once	TRBV5-4	TGTGCCAGCAGCTCCTCGGGGGGGAGAAACGAGCAGTACTTC	CASSSSGGRNEQYF
.	TRBJ1-1	.	TRBV5-1	TGCGCCAGCAGCTATGGACAACCGAACACTGAAGCTTTCTTT	CASSYGQPNTEAFF
.	TRBJ2-7	.	TRBV14	TGTGCCAGCAGCCACCGAGGGCGTGGCAGCTCCTACGAGCAGTACTTC	CASSHRGRGSSYEQYF
.	TRBJ2-2	.	TRBV5-1	TGCGCCAGCAGCTTGGACTATGGGAGCGCCGGGGAGCTGTTTTTT	CASSLDYGSAGELFF
TRBD1	TRBJ2-1	.	TRBV30	TGTGCCTGGAGTTCTACCCGAGCGACAGGGACCAACTCCTACAATGAGCAGTTCTTC	CAWSSTRATGTNSYNEQFF
.	TRBJ2-1	.	TRBV10-2	TGCGCCAGCCCCTCGGGGACTCACTATAGTGAGCAGTTCTTC	CASPSGTHYSEQFF
.	TRBJ2-2	few	TRBV6-4	TGTGCCAGCAGAGCCACAGGACGAGGAACCGGGGAGCTGTTTTTT	CASRATGRGTGELFF
TRBD1	TRBJ1-2	.	TRBV7-9	TGTGCCAGCAGCTTAGAGGTGACAGGGGGTAAAGGCTACACCTTC	CASSLEVTGGKGYTF
TRBD1	TRBJ2-2	.	TRBV9	TGTGCCAGCAGCTCCCCCGGGACAGGGTTCACCGGGGAGCTGTTTTTT	CASSSPGTGFTGELFF
TRBD2	TRBJ2-1	.	TRBV15	TGTGCCACCAGCAGTCGCAGCGGGATAAGACTCTATGAGCAGTTCTTC	CATSSRSGIRLYEQFF
.	TRBJ1-1	once	TRBV14	TGTGCCAGCAGCCAAGTGTCCCTGCGGTCATCCCCGAACACTGAAGCTTTCTTT	CASSQVSLRSSPNTEAFF
.	TRBJ2-1	.	TRBV5-1	TGCGCCAGCAGCTTAACCCCAGGCAATGAGCAGTTCTTC	CASSLTPGNEQFF
.	TRBJ1-5	.	TRBV6-6	TGTGCCAGCGGGGGGGTGCGGGGCAATCAGCCCCAGCATTTT	CASGGVRGNQPQHF
.	TRBJ1-5	.	TRBV30	TGTGCCTGGAGTCGCGGTACCATGAATCAGCCCCAGCATTTT	CAWSRGTMNQPQHF
TRBD1	TRBJ1-3	.	TRBV7-2	TGTGCCAGCAGCCGGATTACAGGGGCTCATGGAAACACCATATATTTT	CASSRITGAHGNTIYF
.	TRBJ2-3	.	TRBV15	TGTGCCACCAGCAGAGACATAGCGGACACAGATACGCAGTATTTT	CATSRDIADTDTQYF
TRBD1	TRBJ2-1	.	TRBV6-1	TGTGCCAGCAATAGGGACAGAACATCCTACAATGAGCAGTTCTTC	CASNRDRTSYNEQFF
.	TRBJ2-7	.	TRBV1	TGCACCAGCAGCCAAGGGTATCAGTCCGCTCGGGGTCTCCTCTACGAGCAGTACTTC	CTSSQGYQSARGLLYEQYF
.	TRBJ2-3	.	TRBV25-1	TGTGCCAGCAGTGACCCCCCGGTCGATACGCAGTATTTT	CASSDPPVDTQYF
.	TRBJ1-5	.	TRBV30	TGTGCCTGGACGCGCGGGCCCAATCAGCCCCAGCATTTT	CAWTRGPNQPQHF
.	TRBJ2-5	.	TRBV7-2	TGTGCCAGCAGCTTGGGTGGCGTGTTCCTTCGGGGGACCCAGTACTTC	CASSLGGVFLRGTQYF
.	TRBJ2-5	.	TRBV2	TGTGCCAGCAGTGCGACGTCGGGGGAGCAAGAGACCCAGTACTTC	CASSATSGEQETQYF
.	TRBJ2-2	.	TRBV19	TGTGCCAGTAGCCTACAGGGATTCGGGGAGCTGTTTTTT	CASSLQGFGELFF
TRBD2	TRBJ2-5	.	TRBV28	TGTGCCAGCAGACCACTCCGTGGTAGCGGGGGGAGTGAGACCCAGTACTTC	CASRPLRGSGGSETQYF
.	TRBJ1-6	.	TRBV7-9	TGTGCCAGCAGCTTAGCCGGGGGACCCCTCCACTTT	CASSLAGGPLHF
.	TRBJ1-5	.	TRBV27	TGTGCCAGCAGTGAACAGGTTAATCAGCCCCAGCATTTT	CASSEQVNQPQHF
TRBD1	TRBJ1-2	once	TRBV6-5	TGTGCCAGCAGTTACTCGATACAGGGGGGTAATGGCTACACCTTC	CASSYSIQGGNGYTF
.	TRBJ2-5	.	TRBV30	TGTGCCTGGGCCCCTTTGGCAGTACAAGAGACCCAGTACTTC	CAWAPLAVQETQYF
.	TRBJ1-1	.	TRBV28	TGTGCCAGCGTGGGGACAAGTTTTTGGGCTTTCTTT	CASVGTSFWAFF
TRBD1	TRBJ1-2	few	TRBV15	TGTGCCACCAGCTGGACAGGGGATGGCTACACCTTC	CATSWTGDGYTF
.	TRBJ2-2	once	TRBV7-2	TGTGCCAGCAGCTTAGCGCTCCGGTACACCGGGGAGCTGTTTTTT	CASSLALRYTGELFF
TRBD1	TRBJ1-2	.	TRBV2	TGTGCCACCCTAGGGGACAGGGTGAACTATGGCTACACCTTC	CATLGDRVNYGYTF